Below, one T cell receptor beta chain is given with its context. This record comes from a study of shared clonotypes between healthy human individuals. With 5 bases removed from V and 2 bases from J, the gap between germline ends came to 11 bases. Germline lookup yields CDR1 SGHDT and CDR2 YYEEEE. This CDR3 spans 14 amino acids. Only CD45RO-negative cells positively selected for CCR7 counted as naive CD8 cells, so terminally differentiated effector memory CD45RA+ cells were excluded. Generated by immunoSEQ multiplex PCR, the TCRdb table keeps only in-frame clones and is missing some. This sample yields approximately 840,000 clones, of which 90% to 97% are seen a single time; about 0.25% belongs to the top ten.

Sequences were obtained from naive CD8+ T cells sorted from blood. The chain carries TRBV5-6 and TRBJ1-5; a weak D match, TRBD1 (6 bases). This sequence originates from a man aged 25-45 years in good health. CDR3 DNA sequence: TGTGCCAGCAGGATCAGGGGAGGCAATCAGCCCCAGCATTTT. Amino acid sequence: CASRIRGGNQPQHF.